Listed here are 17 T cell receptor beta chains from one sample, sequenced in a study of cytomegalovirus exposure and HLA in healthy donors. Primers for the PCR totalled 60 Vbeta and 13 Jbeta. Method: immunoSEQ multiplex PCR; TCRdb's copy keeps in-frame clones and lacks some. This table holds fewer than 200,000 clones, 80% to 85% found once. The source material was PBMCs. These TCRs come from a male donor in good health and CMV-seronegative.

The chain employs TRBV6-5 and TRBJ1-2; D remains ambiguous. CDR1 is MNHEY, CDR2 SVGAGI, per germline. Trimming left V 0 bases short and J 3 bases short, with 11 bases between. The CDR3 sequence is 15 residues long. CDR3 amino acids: CASSYSLRGDYGYTF. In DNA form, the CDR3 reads TGTGCCAGCAGTTACTCCTTACGCGGCGACTATGGCTACACCTTC.

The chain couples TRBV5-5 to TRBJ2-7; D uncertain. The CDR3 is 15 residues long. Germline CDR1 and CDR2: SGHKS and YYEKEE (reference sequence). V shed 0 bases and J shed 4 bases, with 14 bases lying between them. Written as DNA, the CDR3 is TGTGCCAGCAGCTTGGTGGTGGGCTTCGGATACGAGCAGTACTTC. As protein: CASSLVVGFGYEQYF.

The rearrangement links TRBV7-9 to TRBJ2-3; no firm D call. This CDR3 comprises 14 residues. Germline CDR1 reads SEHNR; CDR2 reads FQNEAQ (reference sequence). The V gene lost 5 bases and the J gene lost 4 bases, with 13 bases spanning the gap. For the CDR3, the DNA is TGTGCCAGCAGCCCCTCCCCCCTTCCAGATACGCAGTATTTT. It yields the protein CASSPSPLPDTQYF.

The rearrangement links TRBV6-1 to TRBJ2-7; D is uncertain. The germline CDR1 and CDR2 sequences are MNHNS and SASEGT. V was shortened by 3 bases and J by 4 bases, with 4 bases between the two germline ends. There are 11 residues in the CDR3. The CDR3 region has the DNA TGTGCCAGCAGTGACCCATACGAGCAGTACTTC. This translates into CASSDPYEQYF.

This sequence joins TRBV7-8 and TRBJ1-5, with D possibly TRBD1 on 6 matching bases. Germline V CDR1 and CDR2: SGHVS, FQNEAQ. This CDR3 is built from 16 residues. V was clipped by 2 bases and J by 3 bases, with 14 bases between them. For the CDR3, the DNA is TGTGCCAGCAGCTTATCACGGACAGCAATCAATCAGCCCCAGCATTTT. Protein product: CASSLSRTAINQPQHF.

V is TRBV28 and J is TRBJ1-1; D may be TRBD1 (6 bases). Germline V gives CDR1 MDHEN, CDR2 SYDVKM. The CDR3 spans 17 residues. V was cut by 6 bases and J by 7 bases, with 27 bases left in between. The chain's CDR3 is CASSQSISRHVQGEAFF. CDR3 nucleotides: TGTGCCAGCAGCCAGTCCATTTCCCGTCACGTACAGGGTGAAGCTTTCTTT.

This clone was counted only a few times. This CDR3 is CSVEARGNTEAFF. CDR3 DNA sequence: TGCAGCGTTGAAGCCAGGGGGAACACTGAAGCTTTCTTT. The J gene is TRBJ1-1, the V gene TRBV29-1, with D possibly matching TRBD1 (6 bases). The V end lost 1 base, the J end lost 1 base, and 7 bases lay between the germline ends. Per the germline V gene, CDR1 is SQVTM and CDR2 is ANQGSEA. The CDR3 consists of 13 residues.

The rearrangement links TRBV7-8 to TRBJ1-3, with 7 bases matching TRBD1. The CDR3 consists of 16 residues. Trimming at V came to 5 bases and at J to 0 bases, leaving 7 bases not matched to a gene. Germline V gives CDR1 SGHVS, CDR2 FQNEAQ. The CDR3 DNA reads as TGTGCCAGCAGCCCAAGACAGGGATACTCTGGAAACACCATATATTTT. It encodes CASSPRQGYSGNTIYF.

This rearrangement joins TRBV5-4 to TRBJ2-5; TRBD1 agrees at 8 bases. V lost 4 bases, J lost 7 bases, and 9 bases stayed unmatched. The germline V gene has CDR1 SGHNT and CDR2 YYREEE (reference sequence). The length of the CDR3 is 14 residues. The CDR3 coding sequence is TGTGCCAGCAGCAGGGACAGGTGGGGTGGGACCCAGTACTTC. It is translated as CASSRDRWGGTQYF.

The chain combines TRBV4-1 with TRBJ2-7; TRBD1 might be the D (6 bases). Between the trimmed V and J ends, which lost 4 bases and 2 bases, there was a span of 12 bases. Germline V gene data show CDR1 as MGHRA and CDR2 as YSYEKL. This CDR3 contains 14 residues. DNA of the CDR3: TGCGCCAGCAGCCCGCCCGGACAGACCTACGAGCAGTACTTC. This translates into CASSPPGQTYEQYF.

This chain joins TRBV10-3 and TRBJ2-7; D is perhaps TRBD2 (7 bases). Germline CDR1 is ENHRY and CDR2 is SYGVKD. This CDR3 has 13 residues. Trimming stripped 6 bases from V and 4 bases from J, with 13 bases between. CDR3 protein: CAIRRGGVYEQYF. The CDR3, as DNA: TGTGCCATCAGGAGAGGGGGGGTATACGAGCAGTACTTC.

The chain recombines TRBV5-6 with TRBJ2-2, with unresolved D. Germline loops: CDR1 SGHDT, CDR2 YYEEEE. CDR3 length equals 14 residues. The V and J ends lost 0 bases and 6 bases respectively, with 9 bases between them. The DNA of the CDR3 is TGTGCCAGCAGCTTGGACACAACCGCCGGGGAGCTGTTTTTT. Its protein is CASSLDTTAGELFF. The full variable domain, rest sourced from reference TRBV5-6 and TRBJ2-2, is DAGVTQSPTHLIKTRGQQVTLRCSPKSGHDTVSWYQQALGQGPQFIFQYYEEEERQRGNFPDRFSGHQFPNYSSELNVNALLLGDSALYLCASSLDTTAGELFFGEGSRLTVL.

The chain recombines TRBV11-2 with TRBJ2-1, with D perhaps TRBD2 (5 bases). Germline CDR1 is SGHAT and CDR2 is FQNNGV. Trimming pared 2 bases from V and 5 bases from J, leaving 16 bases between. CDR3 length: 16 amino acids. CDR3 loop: CASSLRSGLPNNEQFF. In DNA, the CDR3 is TGTGCCAGCAGCTTAAGGTCAGGACTGCCTAACAATGAGCAGTTCTTC. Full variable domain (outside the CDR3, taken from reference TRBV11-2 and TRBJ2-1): EAGVAQSPRYKIIEKRQSVAFWCNPISGHATLYWYQQILGQGPKLLIQFQNNGVVDDSQLPKDRFSAERLKGVDSTLKIQPAKLEDSAVYLCASSLRSGLPNNEQFFGPGTRLTVL.

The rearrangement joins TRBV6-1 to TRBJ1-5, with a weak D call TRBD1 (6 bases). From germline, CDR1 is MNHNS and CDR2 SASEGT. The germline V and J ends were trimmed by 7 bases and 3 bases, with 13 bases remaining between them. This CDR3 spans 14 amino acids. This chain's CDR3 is CASKGRGTNQPQHF. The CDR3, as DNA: TGTGCCAGCAAGGGAAGGGGGACCAATCAGCCCCAGCATTTT.

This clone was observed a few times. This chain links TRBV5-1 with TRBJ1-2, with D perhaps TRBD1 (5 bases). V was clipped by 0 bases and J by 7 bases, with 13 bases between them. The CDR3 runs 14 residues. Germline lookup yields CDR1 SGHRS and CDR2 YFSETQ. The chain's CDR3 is CASSLGRVVAGYTF. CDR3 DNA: TGCGCCAGCAGCTTGGGCAGGGTTGTCGCTGGCTACACCTTC.

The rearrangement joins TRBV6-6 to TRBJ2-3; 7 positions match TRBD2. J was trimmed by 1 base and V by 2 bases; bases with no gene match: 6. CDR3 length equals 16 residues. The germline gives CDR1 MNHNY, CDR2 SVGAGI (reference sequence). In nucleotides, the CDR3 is TGTGCCAGCAGTTACCGTGGGGGGGTCGGCACAGATACGCAGTATTTT. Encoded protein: CASSYRGGVGTDTQYF.

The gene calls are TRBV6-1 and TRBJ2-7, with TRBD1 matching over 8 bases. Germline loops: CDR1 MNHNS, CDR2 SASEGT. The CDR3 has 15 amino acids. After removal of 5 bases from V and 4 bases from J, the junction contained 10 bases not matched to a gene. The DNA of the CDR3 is TGTGCCAGCAGTCCTTACAACAGGGGGTCGTACGAGCAGTACTTC. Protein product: CASSPYNRGSYEQYF.